This paragraph covers one T cell receptor beta chain sequence. This sample was taken from a study of OX40 agonist ivuxolimab in advanced cancers. The germline CDR1 and CDR2 sequences are LGHNT and FRNRAP. The CDR3 spans 14 residues. Trimming cost V 3 bases and J 1 base, with 7 bases left between them. TCRdb's copy holds only in-frame clones and misses some; the assay was immunoSEQ multiplex PCR. The table shows 60,000 to 65,000 clones, with around 93% occurring only once. The specimen comprised CD4+ or CD8+ T cells sorted from blood, sampled in a trial of the OX40 agonist ivuxolimab. The chain combines TRBV12-5 with TRBJ1-5, with TRBD1 as a possible D gene (5 bases). This TCR was recovered from an adult with an advanced solid tumor such as melanoma, head and neck, liver or kidney cancer. CDR3: CASGFGGSNQPQHF. CDR3 coding DNA: TGTGCTAGTGGTTTTGGGGGGAGCAATCAGCCCCAGCATTTT.